The present T cell receptor beta chain was sequenced within a study of blood T cell repertoires in COVID-19. Here immunoSEQ multiplex PCR was the method, and the copy in TCRdb shows in-frame clones only, minus some. The profile covers 250,000 to 300,000 clones, with almost 90% appearing a single time and around 1.9% taken by the ten largest. This CDR3 has 15 amino acids. The V end lost 8 bases, the J end lost 0 bases, and 16 bases lay between the germline ends. Germline-derived CDR1 and CDR2 are SGHAT and FQDESV (reference sequence). This TCR came from an older woman with COVID-19, enrolled during active disease. The specimen sequenced was peripheral blood. The chain carries TRBV11-1 and TRBJ1-2; D remains ambiguous. The CDR3 DNA reads as TGTGCCAGCGCGCGGGATTCATCCACTAACTATGGCTACACCTTC. Amino acid sequence: CASARDSSTNYGYTF.